This section outlines one TCR beta chain sequence together with its context. The sample contains more than one DNA sequence encoding this CDR3. The record originates from a study of blood T cell repertoires in COVID-19. Data came from immunoSEQ multiplex PCR; TCRdb stores just in-frame clones and leaves some out. The sample holds more than 140,000 clones, 75% to 85% seen once. Unmatched junction bases numbered 4, after V lost 5 bases and J lost 4 bases. Per the germline V gene, CDR1 is SGHTA and CDR2 is FQGNSA. This CDR3 comprises 15 residues. The TCR was taken from a woman between 45 and 65 years old in a cohort sampled during active or convalescent COVID-19. Input material: peripheral blood. This rearrangement joins TRBV7-2 to TRBJ2-1; 11 bases fit TRBD2. For the CDR3, the DNA is TGTGCCAGCAGCCTGACTAGCGGGGAGTACAATGAGCAGTTCTTC. Translated, it gives CASSLTSGEYNEQFF.